What follows describes a single T cell receptor beta chain. The method was immunoSEQ multiplex PCR; TCRdb's version includes in-frame clones alone and lacks a portion of them. The sample lists around 35,000 clones, around nine tenths occurring once. These data belong to a study of T cell changes during pregnancy in multiple sclerosis. Trimming removed 3 bases from V and 6 bases from J, with 6 bases in between. This CDR3 has 12 residues. Germline V gene lookup returns CDR1 SGHNT and CDR2 YYREEE (reference sequence). The sequence was collected from a female donor with multiple sclerosis, enrolled in a pregnancy study. The J gene is TRBJ2-2, the V gene TRBV5-4, with D unresolved. The sequences come from CD8+ T cells from peripheral blood mononuclear cells, collected in the first trimester of pregnancy. The CDR3 here is CASSYGAGELFF. The CDR3 nucleotides are TGTGCCAGCAGCTACGGAGCCGGGGAGCTGTTTTTT.